This T cell receptor (beta chain) was recorded in a study of T-cell reconstitution after alpha-beta-depleted transplantation in children. Researchers prepared the TCRbeta library using unique molecular identifiers, the study reports. A single record per CDR3 protein comes from TCRdb applying MiXCR to the PCR reads. The sample records approximately 420,000 distinct CDR3 sequences, roughly 11% being singletons. CDR1 and CDR2 from the germline V gene are SQVTM and ANQGSEA. The CDR3 loop spans 14 amino acids. Trimming pared 1 base from V and 2 bases from J, leaving 11 bases between. This clonotype occurred many times.

The clonotype was recovered from a human donor who donated a stem cell graft to a child with acute myeloid leukemia. This chain uses TRBV29-1 with TRBJ1-2, with unresolved D. Specimen: PBMCs from the stem cell graft donor, collected from the stem cell graft. The CDR3 DNA follows: TGCAGCGTTGAAGGGGTGAACACAAACTATGGCTACACCTTC. Translation gives CSVEGVNTNYGYTF. Looking up the rest from reference TRBV29-1 and TRBJ1-2 gives the full variable domain: SAVISQKPSRDICQRGTSLTIQCQVDSQVTMMFWYRQQPGQSLTLIATANQGSEATYESGFVIDKFPISRPNLTFSTLTVSNMSPEDSSIYLCSVEGVNTNYGYTFGSGTRLTVV.